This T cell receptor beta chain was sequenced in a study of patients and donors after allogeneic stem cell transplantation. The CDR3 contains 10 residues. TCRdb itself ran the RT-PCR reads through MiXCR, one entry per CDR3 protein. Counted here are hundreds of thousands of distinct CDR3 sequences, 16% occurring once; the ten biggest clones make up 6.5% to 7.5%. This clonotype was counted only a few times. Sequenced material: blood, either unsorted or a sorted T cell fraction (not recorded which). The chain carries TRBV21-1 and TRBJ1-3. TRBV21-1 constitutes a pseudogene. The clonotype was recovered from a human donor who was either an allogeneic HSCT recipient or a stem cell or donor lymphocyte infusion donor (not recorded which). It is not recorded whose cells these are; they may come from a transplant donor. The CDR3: CASSRCTIYF. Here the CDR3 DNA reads TGTGCCAGCAGCAGGTGCACCATATATTTT.